This TCR beta chain was captured in a study of PD-1 blockade in classical Hodgkin lymphoma. Study-wide context: Administration of nivolumab to patients was at 3 mg/kg intravenously every 2 weeks.

About this clone: Its antigen is as yet unknown.

General study results and limits: Patients who initiated nivolumab within 1 year of ASCT were excluded. Compared with healthy donors, newly diagnosed patients reportedly showed lower baseline TCR diversity. Complete responders showed a baseline diversity that resembled the diversity of newly diagnosed patients.

Time point indicated: cycle 4 day 1 (C4D1), after five to seven weeks of nivolumab. After autologous stem cell transplantation all patients relapsed, and prior brentuximab vedotin exposure differed between cohorts. Purification of CD4+ T cells from thawed PBMCs was performed via magnetic negative selection. Sequenced by immunoSEQ multiplex PCR; TCRdb stores in-frame clones only, minus some. The sample has 32,000 or so clones; around 86% are singletons. V trimming: 4 bases; J trimming: 3 bases; junction bases outside the gene matches: 9. This CDR3 spans 16 amino acids. Per the germline V gene, CDR1 is MGHRA and CDR2 is YSYEKL.

The V gene is TRBV4-1, the J gene TRBJ2-7; 10 bases align to TRBD2. This clonotype was obtained from a human donor with classical Hodgkin lymphoma. This sample comprised CD4+ T cells from blood, obtained before the fourth cycle of nivolumab. The CDR3 loop is CASSPGTSEGNYEQYF. In DNA form, the CDR3 reads TGCGCCAGCAGCCCCGGGACTAGCGAGGGAAACTACGAGCAGTACTTC.